The following is a TCR beta chain sequence with its context. Its antigen remains unidentified. TCRdb's table, derived via immunoSEQ multiplex PCR, lists solely in-frame clones and lacks some. Of 52,000 or so clones detected, less than 85% appear once; the ten largest clones hold about a quarter. The germline V and J ends were trimmed by 3 bases and 0 bases, with 11 bases remaining between them. The CDR3 spans 15 residues. Germline CDR1 reads MGHRA; CDR2 reads YSYEKL. The sample belongs to a study of T cell responses to AZD1222 COVID-19 vaccine. General study findings and limits: In a largely white British group with more females than males, clonal diversity was possibly underestimated.

The chain couples TRBV4-1 to TRBJ1-2; no clear D gene. The source material was peripheral blood, sampled on day 0 of AZD1222 vaccination. This receptor was taken from an adult in good health. CDR3 protein: CASSHLLGTNYGYTF. In nucleotides, the CDR3 is TGCGCCAGCAGCCATCTACTAGGGACTAACTATGGCTACACCTTC.